This TCR beta chain stems from a study of read filtering for tumor transcriptome and immune sequencing (dated by TCRdb to about 2020). General notes on the study: The cohort was composed of some 17 male and roughly 13 female patients, with a mean age of approximately 72 years and an age range of about 47 to 85. As a main aim, a read-filtering strategy for immune repertoire data was addressed, with the specific question being whether clonotypes supported by a single read should be removed. Whole-transcriptome libraries were prepared with the TruSeq RNA Access Library Prep Kit after DNase treatment. Per sample, about 3.5 to 11 million TCR-region mapped reads were obtained with IR-seq, compared with only roughly 80 to 1273 with RNA-seq. Using the same bone marrow samples, the study compared TCR repertoires obtained by targeted immune repertoire sequencing with those obtained by bulk whole-transcriptome sequencing. By revised international staging, about 8 patients were R-ISS I, 16 were R-ISS II and roughly seven were R-ISS III. What the study reported, not specific to this receptor: The correlation between IR-seq and RNA-seq shared clonotype proportions was increased by removal of single-read clonotypes. The sorted CD138-negative fraction was a mixed bone marrow immune population, not purified T cells. Compared with RNA-seq, IR-seq captured clonotypes at much higher depth and more reliably, and a smaller IR-seq throughput was enough to identify most shared clonotypes. In IR-seq, single-read clonotypes were roughly 84% of clonotypes but about 3.5% of total reads; in RNA-seq they were 74.6% of clonotypes and roughly 45% of reads.

Bone marrow was sampled from every patient at the time of active disease. Bone marrow mononuclear cells were isolated by Ficoll-Hypaque density gradient centrifugation. Myeloma plasma cells were removed and CD138-negative cells were obtained by negative selection following labeling with CD138 magnetic microbeads on a MACS separator. Flow cytometry on an Attune NxT with CD138 antibodies was used to check the purity of the isolated cells. TRIzol reagent was used to extract total RNA, which was then quantified with a NanoDrop spectrophotometer. For each patient, paired RNA-seq and IR-seq were run on the CD138-negative bone marrow sample from that patient. TCR libraries were constructed from 300 to 400 ng RNA using the Immunoverse kit, and molecular barcoded adaptors covering alpha/delta and beta/gamma chains were employed. The same RNA used for transcriptome sequencing was used for TCR library preparation. TCR libraries were sequenced on an Illumina HiSeq 4000 with 2 x 150 cycles. Regarding the original processing steps: TCR reads were aligned to human V, D, J and C references and assembled into CDR3 clonotypes with MiXCR, including quality filtering and error correction. The tcR package in R was used to analyze clonotype counts and gene usage diversity. Raw mapping reads were checked after the RNA-seq reads had been mapped by STAR aligner version 2.5.3a onto the human GRCh37 genome. IR-seq fastq files were randomly downsampled with Seqtk 1.3 to test the effect of sequencing depth on detected clonotypes. Using fastp trimming at Q25 and MiXCR clonotype assembly, TCRdb reanalyzed the public sequencing data and kept in-frame beta chains. Each CDR3 protein appears once, grouped with its most common genes and DNA. What appears here as the V and J calls and clone size reflects TCRdb's work, not the paper's. This sample comprises about 93,000 distinct CDR3 sequences, 20% to 25% of them detected only once. Of the sample, 10% to 12% falls within the top ten clones.

This clonotype has a count of ten or more. No cognate antigen has been identified for it. Base qualities are missing; no much larger clone stands one base away. Via the germline V gene, CDR1 is SNHLY and CDR2 FYNNEI. The CDR3, from cysteine to phenylalanine, totals 16 residues. Only the CDR3 DNA stays, 48 bases, in frame from base 1. V is reduced by 1 base and J by 5 bases, leaving a spacing of 17 bases between them. The specimen was a population of CD138-negative cells sorted from bone marrow. The cell subset or site label of this sample denotes: bone marrow mononuclear cells depleted of CD138+ plasma/myeloma cells by negative magnetic selection. The sequence derives from a donor aged 40 or older with multiple myeloma. The chain links TRBV2 with TRBJ2-5; the D gene is perhaps TRBD1 or TRBD2, as each covers 6 bases. In nucleotides, the sequence is TGTGCCAGCAGTGAAGGAGTGAGGGGGGCCGGTGAGACCCAGTACTTC. Its protein product is CASSEGVRGAGETQYF.